Shown below are 24 T cell receptor beta chains from a single sample sequenced in a study of shared clonotypes between healthy human individuals. Some clones are missing from TCRdb's copy, which holds only in-frame ones; the method was immunoSEQ multiplex PCR. The data hold about 1.4 million clones, with approximately 97% observed a single time. What was sequenced was naive CD4+ T cells sorted from blood. This sample's subset: CD45RA+ positively selected. The receptors stem from a man in his thirties or forties in good health.

Details on this clone: The sample has other DNA sequences that encode this CDR3 too. The V gene is TRBV9, the J gene TRBJ1-2, with unresolved D. The CDR3 has 12 amino acids. The germline V gene has CDR1 SGDLS and CDR2 YYNGEE. V was pared by 0 bases and J by 5 bases, with 5 bases between. This CDR3 is CASSVEGYGYTF. CDR3 bases: TGTGCCAGCAGCGTAGAAGGGTATGGCTACACCTTC. Filled out from reference TRBV9 and TRBJ1-2, the complete variable domain reads DSGVTQTPKHLITATGQRVTLRCSPRSGDLSVYWYQQSLDQGLQFLIQYYNGEERAKGNILERFSAQQFPDLHSELNLSSLELGDSALYFCASSVEGYGYTFGSGTRLTVV.

The chain couples TRBV18 to TRBJ1-5; the match to TRBD1 covers 7 bases. From germline, CDR1 is KGHSH and CDR2 LQKENI. This CDR3 spans 21 amino acids. The V gene end was trimmed by 2 bases and the J gene end by 0 bases; junction bases not matched to a gene: 19. CDR3: CASSPVARGETGASSNQPQHF. CDR3 nucleotides: TGTGCCAGCTCACCAGTTGCTCGGGGCGAAACAGGGGCTTCTAGCAATCAGCCCCAGCATTTT.

The chain carries TRBV18 and TRBJ1-1, with D perhaps matching TRBD1 (6 bases). V was cut by 9 bases and J by 1 base, with 18 bases left in between. From germline, CDR1 is KGHSH and CDR2 LQKENI. The CDR3 sequence is 15 residues long. The CDR3 DNA reads as TGTGCCAGTGTGCCCGTACAGGGAGCGAACACTGAAGCTTTCTTT. Its protein product is CASVPVQGANTEAFF. The whole variable domain, remainder taken from reference TRBV18 and TRBJ1-1, is NAGVMQNPRHLVRRRGQEARLRCSPMKGHSHVYWYRQLPEEGLKFMVYLQKENIIDESGMPKERFSAEFPKEGPSILRIQQVVRGDSAAYFCASVPVQGANTEAFFGQGTRLTVV.

This chain connects TRBV14 to TRBJ2-1, with a weak D call TRBD2 (6 bases). Between the trimmed V and J ends, which lost 3 bases and 8 bases, there was a span of 17 bases. CDR3 size: 15 residues. Per the germline V gene, CDR1 is SGHDN and CDR2 is FVKESK. CDR3 loop: CASSHETSIFDEQFF. For the CDR3, the DNA is TGTGCCAGCAGCCATGAGACTAGTATCTTCGATGAGCAGTTCTTC.

This chain joins TRBV7-3 and TRBJ2-1; D possibly corresponds to TRBD1 (6 bases). In germline, CDR1 is SGHTA, CDR2 FQGTGA. Trimming left V 1 base short and J 2 bases short, with 15 bases between. CDR3 length equals 17 residues. The chain's CDR3 is CASSLINGRGPYNEQFF. The CDR3 region has the DNA TGTGCCAGCAGCTTAATCAACGGCAGGGGTCCCTACAATGAGCAGTTCTTC.

This chain links TRBV18 with TRBJ2-2; D is perhaps TRBD1 or TRBD2 (5 bases each). The V gene's germline CDR1 is KGHSH and CDR2 LQKENI. CDR3 length equals 15 residues. The V end was cut by 1 base, the J end by 6 bases, with 12 bases between. In DNA form, the CDR3 reads TGTGCCAGCTCACCACTGGGGACCTCAGCCGGGGAGCTGTTTTTT. It codes for CASSPLGTSAGELFF.

The V and J genes are TRBV5-5 and TRBJ2-5; no definite D call. The end of the DNA aligns better with TRBJ2-7, so the J call may be wrong. The CDR3 has 14 amino acids. Germline loops: CDR1 SGHKS, CDR2 YYEKEE (reference sequence). In nucleotides, the CDR3 is TGTGCCAGCAGCTTGGCAGGTCGCCCCTACGAGCAGTACTTC. Translating it yields CASSLAGRPYEQYF.

This chain links TRBV7-9 with TRBJ1-2; no reliable D call. The CDR3 is 15 amino acids. CDR1 and CDR2 from the germline V gene are SEHNR and FQNEAQ (reference sequence). V lost 1 base, J lost 3 bases, and 12 bases lay in between. CDR3 region: CASSLVGLGYYGYTF. CDR3 coding DNA: TGTGCCAGCAGCTTAGTAGGGCTGGGCTACTATGGCTACACCTTC. Based on the CDR3 plus reference TRBV7-9 and TRBJ1-2, the full variable domain is DTGVSQNPRHKITKRGQNVTFRCDPISEHNRLYWYRQTLGQGPEFLTYFQNEAQLEKSRLLSDRFSAERPKGSFSTLEIQRTEQGDSAMYLCASSLVGLGYYGYTFGSGTRLTVV.

The rearrangement joins TRBV7-9 to TRBJ2-5, with 14 bases identical to TRBD2. Germline V gene sequence: CDR1 SEHNR, CDR2 FQNEAQ (reference sequence). The V gene end was trimmed by 5 bases and the J gene end by 5 bases; junction bases not matched to a gene: 7. This CDR3 is built from 16 residues. The CDR3 nucleotides read TGTGCCAGCAGCCTAGGGACTAGCGGGAGTTTTGAGACCCAGTACTTC. Its translation is CASSLGTSGSFETQYF.

V and J are TRBV6-5 and TRBJ2-2, with D unresolved. This CDR3 comprises 16 residues. Trimming stripped 2 bases from V and 4 bases from J, with 14 bases between. Looked up from germline, CDR1 is MNHEY and CDR2 is SVGAGI. CDR3 sequence reads: CASSYRSFGSTGELFF. The CDR3 DNA reads as TGTGCCAGCAGTTACCGTTCGTTCGGATCCACCGGGGAGCTGTTTTTT.

The chain links TRBV7-9 to TRBJ1-4; weak D call: TRBD1 (5 bases). Germline V gene data show CDR1 as SEHNR and CDR2 as FQNEAQ (reference sequence). Trimming took 5 bases from V and 6 from J, leaving 10 bases between them. The CDR3 is made up of 13 amino acids. Here the CDR3 DNA reads TGTGCCAGCAGCCCGGGACGGTATGAAAAACTGTTTTTT. Its protein product is CASSPGRYEKLFF. Full variable domain (missing parts from reference TRBV7-9 and TRBJ1-4): DTGVSQNPRHKITKRGQNVTFRCDPISEHNRLYWYRQTLGQGPEFLTYFQNEAQLEKSRLLSDRFSAERPKGSFSTLEIQRTEQGDSAMYLCASSPGRYEKLFFGSGTQLSVL.

With regard to this clone: The same CDR3 is also encoded by other DNA sequences in this sample. V and J are TRBV29-1 and TRBJ1-5, with D hard to call. Germline CDR1 SQVTM, CDR2 ANQGSEA. V was cut by 4 bases and J by 0 bases, with 7 bases left in between. This CDR3 is 13 amino acids long. CDR3 residues: CSVGENSNQPQHF. The CDR3 coding sequence is TGCAGCGTTGGGGAGAATAGCAATCAGCCCCAGCATTTT.

In the case of this clone: In the same sample, other DNA sequences code for this CDR3. In nucleotides, the CDR3 is TGTGCCACAAGGAACACTGAAGCTTTCTTT. Protein product: CATRNTEAFF. The rearrangement links TRBV28 to TRBJ1-1; no definite D call. From germline, CDR1 is MDHEN and CDR2 SYDVKM. This CDR3 contains 10 residues. V was cut by 10 bases and J by 1 base, with 4 bases left in between.

The chain employs TRBV7-8 and TRBJ2-7; D gene unclear. The germline gives CDR1 SGHVS, CDR2 FQNEAQ. V was shortened by 3 bases and J by 3 bases, with 12 bases between the two germline ends. The CDR3 length is 14 residues. CDR3 protein: CASSLGLGNYEQYF. In DNA, the CDR3 is TGTGCCAGCAGCTTGGGGTTAGGTAACTACGAGCAGTACTTC.

The chain combines TRBV15 with TRBJ2-7; 7 bases match TRBD1. This CDR3 contains 16 residues. Germline V gene sequence: CDR1 LNHNV, CDR2 YYDKDF (reference sequence). Trimming cost V 1 base and J 4 bases; bases outside gene matches: 10. As DNA, the CDR3 is TGTGCCACCAGCAGAGCCTCCCCGCGACAGGGTTACGAGCAGTACTTC. Its translation: CATSRASPRQGYEQYF.

The chain's CDR3 is CSVQTSMSYNEQFF. In nucleotides, the CDR3 is TGCAGCGTTCAGACTAGCATGTCCTACAATGAGCAGTTCTTC. The chain joins TRBV29-1 to TRBJ2-1, with 7 bases matching TRBD2. The germline V gene encodes CDR1 SQVTM and CDR2 ANQGSEA. With V trimmed by 5 bases and J by 1 base, 5 bases remained unmatched. CDR3 size: 14 residues.

The gene calls are TRBV6-1 and TRBJ2-7, with 9 bases identical to TRBD1. Germline-derived CDR1 and CDR2 are MNHNS and SASEGT. The J segment lost 7 bases and the V segment lost 10 bases, leaving 5 bases of the junction unmatched. CDR3 size: 11 residues. Written as DNA, the CDR3 is TGTGCCACCTCAGGACAGGGGGAGCAGTACTTC. This translates into CATSGQGEQYF.

The CDR3 DNA sequence: TGCGCCAGCAGCTTGACTGGGACTGCCTACTACGAGCAGTACTTC. Protein: CASSLTGTAYYEQYF. V is TRBV5-1 and J is TRBJ2-7, with D possibly matching TRBD2 (6 bases). V shed 1 base and J shed 3 bases, with 14 bases lying between them. Per germline, CDR1 SGHRS and CDR2 YFSETQ. This CDR3 contains 15 residues.

This chain links TRBV6-1 with TRBJ1-1; TRBD1 is a possible D gene (6 bases). Germline CDR1 MNHNS, CDR2 SASEGT. The length of the CDR3 is 13 residues. The V and J ends lost 3 bases and 7 bases respectively, with 12 bases between them. The DNA for the CDR3 is TGTGCCAGCAGTGAGCGAAGGGGGGGTGAAGCTTTCTTT. Its translation is CASSERRGGEAFF.

The V gene is TRBV6-5, the J gene TRBJ2-7; 9 bases are a match to TRBD2. With V trimmed by 4 bases and J by 3 bases, 10 bases remained unmatched. Germline V CDR1 and CDR2: MNHEY, SVGAGI. This CDR3 contains 16 residues. The CDR3 DNA reads TGTGCCAGCAGTTTAACTAGACTAGCGGCCCTCTACGAGCAGTACTTC. Translated: CASSLTRLAALYEQYF.

The CDR3 reads CASSKSGIERDGNSNQPQHF. The CDR3 region has the DNA TGTGCCAGCAGCAAATCGGGGATTGAAAGGGACGGGAATAGCAATCAGCCCCAGCATTTT. The chain has TRBV21-1 and TRBJ1-5. TRBV21-1 is reported as a pseudogene. CDR3 length: 20 amino acids.

The chain has TRBV7-2 and TRBJ2-5; the D is unclear. The CDR3 runs to 14 residues. V lost 4 bases and J lost 5, with 14 bases in between. In germline, CDR1 is SGHTA, CDR2 FQGNSA. The CDR3 sequence: CASSWVPAQETQYF. In nucleotides, the CDR3 is TGTGCCAGCAGCTGGGTTCCTGCACAGGAGACCCAGTACTTC.

The V gene is TRBV6-5, the J gene TRBJ1-1; no firm D call. Germline values: CDR1 MNHEY, CDR2 SVGAGI. The CDR3 runs to 11 residues. V was clipped by 0 bases and J by 9 bases, with 5 bases between them. This chain's CDR3 is CASSYSDQAFF. The CDR3 DNA is TGTGCCAGCAGTTACTCGGACCAAGCTTTCTTT.

The CDR3 reads CASSKVWVSRREETQYF. CDR3 bases: TGTGCCAGCAGCAAAGTATGGGTCAGTAGGCGAGAAGAGACCCAGTACTTC. V and J are TRBV21-1 and TRBJ2-5. TRBV21-1 is tagged as a pseudogene. This CDR3 is 17 amino acids long.